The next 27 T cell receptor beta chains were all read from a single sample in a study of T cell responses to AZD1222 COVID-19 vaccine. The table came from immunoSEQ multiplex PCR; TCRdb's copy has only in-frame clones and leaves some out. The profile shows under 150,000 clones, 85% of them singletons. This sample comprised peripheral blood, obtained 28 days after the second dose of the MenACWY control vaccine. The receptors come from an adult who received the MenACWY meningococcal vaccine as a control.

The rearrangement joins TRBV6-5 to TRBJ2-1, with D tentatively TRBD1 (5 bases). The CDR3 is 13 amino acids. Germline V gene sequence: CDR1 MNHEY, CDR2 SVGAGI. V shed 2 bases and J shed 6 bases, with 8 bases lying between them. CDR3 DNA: TGTGCCAGCAGTTACATCGACAGCAATGAGCAGTTCTTC. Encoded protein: CASSYIDSNEQFF.

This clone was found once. CDR3 DNA sequence: TGTGCCAGCAGCTTAGTCTATGCTGAAGCTTTCTTT. This gives the protein CASSLVYAEAFF. The chain uses TRBV7-9 and TRBJ1-1, with D unclear. The CDR3 spans 12 residues. V was pared by 1 base and J by 6 bases, with 6 bases between. The V gene's germline CDR1 is SEHNR and CDR2 FQNEAQ (reference sequence).

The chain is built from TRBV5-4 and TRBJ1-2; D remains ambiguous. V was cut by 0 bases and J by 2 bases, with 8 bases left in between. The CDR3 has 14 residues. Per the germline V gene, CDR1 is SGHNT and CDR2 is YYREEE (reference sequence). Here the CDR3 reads CASSLGGRNYGYTF. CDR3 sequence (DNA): TGTGCCAGCAGCTTGGGAGGCAGAAACTATGGCTACACCTTC.

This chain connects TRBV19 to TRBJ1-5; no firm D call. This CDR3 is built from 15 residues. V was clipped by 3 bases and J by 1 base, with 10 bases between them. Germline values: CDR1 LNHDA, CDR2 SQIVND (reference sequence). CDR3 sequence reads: CASSMGLWSNQPQHF. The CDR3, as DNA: TGTGCCAGTAGTATGGGCCTCTGGAGCAATCAGCCCCAGCATTTT.

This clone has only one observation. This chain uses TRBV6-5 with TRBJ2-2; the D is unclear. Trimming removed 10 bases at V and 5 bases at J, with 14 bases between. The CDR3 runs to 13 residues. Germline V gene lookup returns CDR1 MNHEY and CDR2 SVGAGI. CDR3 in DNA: TGTGCCACCTACACCCCTGGGACCGGGGAGCTGTTTTTT. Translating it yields CATYTPGTGELFF.

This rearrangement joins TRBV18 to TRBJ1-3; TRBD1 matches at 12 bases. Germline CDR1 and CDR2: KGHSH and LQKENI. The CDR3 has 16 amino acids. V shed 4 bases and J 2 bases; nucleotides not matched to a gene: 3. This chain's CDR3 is CASSQGQGATGNTIYF. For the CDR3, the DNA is TGTGCCAGCTCACAGGGACAGGGGGCGACTGGAAACACCATATATTTT.

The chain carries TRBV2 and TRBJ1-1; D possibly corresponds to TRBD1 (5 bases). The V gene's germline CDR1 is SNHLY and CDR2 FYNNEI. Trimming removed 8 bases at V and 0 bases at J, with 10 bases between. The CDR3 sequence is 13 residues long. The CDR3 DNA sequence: TGTGCCAGCCTGGGACGGTTGAACACTGAAGCTTTCTTT. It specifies CASLGRLNTEAFF.

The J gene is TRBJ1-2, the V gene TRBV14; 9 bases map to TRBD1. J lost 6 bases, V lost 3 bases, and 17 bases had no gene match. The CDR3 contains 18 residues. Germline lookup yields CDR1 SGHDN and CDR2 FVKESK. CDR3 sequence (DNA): TGTGCCAGCAGCCACCCCCTGGGACAGGGCCTTGGGTCGGATGGCTACACCTTC. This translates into CASSHPLGQGLGSDGYTF.

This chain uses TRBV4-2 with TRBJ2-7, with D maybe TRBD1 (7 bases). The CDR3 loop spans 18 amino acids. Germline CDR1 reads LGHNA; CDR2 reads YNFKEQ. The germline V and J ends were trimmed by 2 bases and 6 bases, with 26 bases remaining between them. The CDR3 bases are TGTGCCAGCAGCCAATACCCCACTTCAGCGGAGGGGGCGGTCGAGCAGTACTTC. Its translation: CASSQYPTSAEGAVEQYF.

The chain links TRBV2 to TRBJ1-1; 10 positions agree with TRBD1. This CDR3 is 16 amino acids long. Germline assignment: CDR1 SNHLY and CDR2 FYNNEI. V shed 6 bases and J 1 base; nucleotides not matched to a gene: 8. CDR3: CASSRRTGGENTEAFF. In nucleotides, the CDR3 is TGTGCCAGCAGCCGGAGGACAGGGGGGGAGAACACTGAAGCTTTCTTT.

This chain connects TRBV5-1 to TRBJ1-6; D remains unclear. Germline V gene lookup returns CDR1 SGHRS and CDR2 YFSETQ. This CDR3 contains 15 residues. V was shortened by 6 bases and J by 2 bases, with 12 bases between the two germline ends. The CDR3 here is CASMEGRTYNSPLHF. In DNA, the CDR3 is TGCGCCAGCATGGAGGGAAGGACCTATAATTCACCCCTCCACTTT.

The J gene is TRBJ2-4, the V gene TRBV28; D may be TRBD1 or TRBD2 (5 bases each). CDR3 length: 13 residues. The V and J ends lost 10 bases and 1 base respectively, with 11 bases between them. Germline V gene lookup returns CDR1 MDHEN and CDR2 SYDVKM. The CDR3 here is CATSGDAKNIQYF. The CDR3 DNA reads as TGTGCCACTTCCGGGGACGCCAAAAACATTCAGTACTTC.

CDR3: CASSLRVGYTF. In nucleotides, the CDR3 is TGTGCCAGCAGCTTAAGAGTTGGCTACACCTTC. V gene TRBV7-9 combines with J gene TRBJ1-2; D uncertain. Between the trimmed V and J ends, which lost 2 bases and 7 bases, there was a span of 5 bases. The CDR3 spans 11 residues. Germline V gene sequence: CDR1 SEHNR, CDR2 FQNEAQ (reference sequence).

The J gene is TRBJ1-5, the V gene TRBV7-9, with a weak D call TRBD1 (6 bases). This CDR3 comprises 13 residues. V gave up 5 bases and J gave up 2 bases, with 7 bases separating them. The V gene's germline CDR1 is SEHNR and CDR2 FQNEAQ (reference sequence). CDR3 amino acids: CASSPGGNQPQHF. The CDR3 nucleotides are TGTGCCAGCAGCCCAGGGGGCAATCAGCCCCAGCATTTT. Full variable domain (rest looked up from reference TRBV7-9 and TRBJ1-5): DTGVSQNPRHKITKRGQNVTFRCDPISEHNRLYWYRQTLGQGPEFLTYFQNEAQLEKSRLLSDRFSAERPKGSFSTLEIQRTEQGDSAMYLCASSPGGNQPQHFGDGTRLSIL.

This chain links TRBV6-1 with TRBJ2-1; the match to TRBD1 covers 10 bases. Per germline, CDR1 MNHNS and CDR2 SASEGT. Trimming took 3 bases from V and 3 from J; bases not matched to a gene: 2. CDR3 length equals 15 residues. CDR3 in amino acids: CASSEGQGYYNEQFF. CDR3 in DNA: TGTGCCAGCAGTGAGGGACAGGGGTACTACAATGAGCAGTTCTTC.

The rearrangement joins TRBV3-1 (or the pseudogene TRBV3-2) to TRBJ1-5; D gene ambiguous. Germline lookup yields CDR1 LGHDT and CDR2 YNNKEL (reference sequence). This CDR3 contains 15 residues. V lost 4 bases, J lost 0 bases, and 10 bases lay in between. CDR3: CASSPGRASNQPQHF. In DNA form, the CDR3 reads TGTGCCAGCAGCCCCGGAAGGGCTAGCAATCAGCCCCAGCATTTT.

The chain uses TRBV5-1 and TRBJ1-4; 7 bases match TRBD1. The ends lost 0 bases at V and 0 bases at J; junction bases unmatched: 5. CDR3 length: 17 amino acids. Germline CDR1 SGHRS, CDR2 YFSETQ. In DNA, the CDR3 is TGCGCCAGCAGCTTGGCCTCGCAGGGGGCAACTAATGAAAAACTGTTTTTT. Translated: CASSLASQGATNEKLFF.

Here the CDR3 reads CASRPAGGIRGEQYF. The CDR3 DNA sequence: TGTGCCAGCAGACCTGCTGGGGGGATTCGCGGCGAGCAGTACTTC. The V and J genes are TRBV7-2 and TRBJ2-7, with D possibly being TRBD2 (6 bases). The CDR3 runs 15 residues. CDR1 is SGHTA, CDR2 FQGNSA, per germline. The V gene lost 6 bases and the J gene lost 6 bases, with 21 bases spanning the gap.

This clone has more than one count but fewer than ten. The CDR3 reads CASGDGSYEQYF. In DNA, the CDR3 is TGTGCCAGCGGGGACGGTTCCTACGAGCAGTACTTC. The chain joins TRBV7-9 to TRBJ2-7; D is possibly TRBD1 or TRBD2 (5 bases each). There are 12 residues in the CDR3. Germline CDR1 reads SEHNR; CDR2 reads FQNEAQ (reference sequence). V was pared by 8 bases and J by 1 base, with 9 bases between.

Written as DNA, the CDR3 is TGTGCCAGTAGCATTGACAGGGGCGGTACTGAAGCTTTCTTT. Its protein is CASSIDRGGTEAFF. The genes are TRBV19 and TRBJ1-1, with 8 bases matching TRBD1. CDR1 LNHDA and CDR2 SQIVND come from the germline V gene (reference sequence). The CDR3 consists of 14 residues. V shed 6 bases, J shed 5 bases, and the junction held 8 bases outside the gene matches. Full variable domain (rest looked up from reference TRBV19 and TRBJ1-1): DGGITQSPKYLFRKEGQNVTLSCEQNLNHDAMYWYRQDPGQGLRLIYYSQIVNDFQKGDIAEGYSVSREKKESFPLTVTSAQKNPTAFYLCASSIDRGGTEAFFGQGTRLTVV.

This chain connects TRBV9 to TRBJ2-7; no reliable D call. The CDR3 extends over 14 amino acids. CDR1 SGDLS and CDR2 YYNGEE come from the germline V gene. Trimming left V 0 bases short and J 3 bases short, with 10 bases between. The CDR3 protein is CASSVGSGGYEQYF. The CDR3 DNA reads TGTGCCAGCAGCGTAGGGTCGGGCGGCTACGAGCAGTACTTC.

The CDR3 sequence is CASSYTSGNINEQFF. Here the CDR3 DNA reads TGTGCCAGCAGCTATACCTCCGGGAACATCAATGAGCAGTTCTTC. The chain links TRBV9 to TRBJ2-1, with D possibly being TRBD2 (5 bases). The germline gives CDR1 SGDLS, CDR2 YYNGEE. Trimming pared 4 bases from V and 6 bases from J, leaving 17 bases between. The CDR3 contains 15 residues.

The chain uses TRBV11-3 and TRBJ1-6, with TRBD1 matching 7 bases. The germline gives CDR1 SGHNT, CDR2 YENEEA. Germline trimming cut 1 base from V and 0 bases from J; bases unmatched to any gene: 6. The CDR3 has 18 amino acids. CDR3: CASSLAPTGSSYNSPLHF. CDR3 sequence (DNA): TGTGCCAGCAGCTTAGCCCCGACAGGGAGCTCCTATAATTCACCCCTCCACTTT.

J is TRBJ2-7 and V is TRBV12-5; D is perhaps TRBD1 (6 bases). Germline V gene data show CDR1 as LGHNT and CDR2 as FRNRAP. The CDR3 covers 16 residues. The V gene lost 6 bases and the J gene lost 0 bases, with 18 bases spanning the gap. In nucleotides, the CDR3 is TGTGCTAGTGGGCCACGACAGGTCTTTGGCTCCTACGAGCAGTACTTC. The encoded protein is CASGPRQVFGSYEQYF. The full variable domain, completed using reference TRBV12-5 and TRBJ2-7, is DARVTQTPRHKVTEMGQEVTMRCQPILGHNTVFWYRQTMMQGLELLAYFRNRAPLDDSGMPKDRFSAEMPDATLATLKIQPSEPRDSAVYFCASGPRQVFGSYEQYFGPGTRLTVT.

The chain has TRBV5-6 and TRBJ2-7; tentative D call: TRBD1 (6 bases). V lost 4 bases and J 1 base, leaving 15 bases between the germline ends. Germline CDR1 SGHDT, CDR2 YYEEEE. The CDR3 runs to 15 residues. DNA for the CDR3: TGTGCCAGCAGCATGGGACACCCAACGTCCTACGAGCAGTACTTC. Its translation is CASSMGHPTSYEQYF.

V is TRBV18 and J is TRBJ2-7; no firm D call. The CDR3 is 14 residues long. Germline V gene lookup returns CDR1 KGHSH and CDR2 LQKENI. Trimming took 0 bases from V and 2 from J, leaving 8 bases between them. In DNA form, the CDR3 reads TGTGCCAGCTCACCACCAGGATTACCCTACGAGCAGTACTTC. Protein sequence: CASSPPGLPYEQYF.

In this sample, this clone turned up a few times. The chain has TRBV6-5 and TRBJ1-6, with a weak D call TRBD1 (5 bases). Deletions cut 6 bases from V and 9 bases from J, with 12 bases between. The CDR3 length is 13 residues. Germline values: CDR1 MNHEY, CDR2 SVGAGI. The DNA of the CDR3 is TGTGCCAGCAGGGCGGGGGATTCTTCACCCCTCCACTTT. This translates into CASRAGDSSPLHF.